This T cell receptor (beta chain) was captured in a study of T cell responses to AZD1222 COVID-19 vaccine. Study details: Second-dose recipients at about 4 or about 12 weeks were treated as one pooled group.

Study-level points and caveats: Spike as a whole was targeted by vaccine-associated CD4 TCRs, dominant at 160-218 and 743-854. Baseline antibody screening turned up just a handful of seropositive AZD1222 recipients. White British people made up most donors, females outnumbered males, and clonal diversity was possibly underestimated.

This CDR3 comprises 13 residues. Trimming removed 7 bases at V and 5 bases at J, with 14 bases between. The table came from immunoSEQ multiplex PCR; TCRdb's copy has only in-frame clones and leaves some out. The sample yields tens of thousands of clones, about 90% seen once. With respect to this clone: Its antigen is still unknown.

The TCR sequence derives from an adult in good health. The specimen comprised peripheral blood, sampled on day 0 of AZD1222 vaccination. V gene TRBV12-3 or TRBV12-4 combines with J gene TRBJ1-1; TRBD1 is a possible D gene (5 bases). CDR3 sequence: CASILAGGTEAFF. CDR3 DNA: TGTGCCAGCATCCTCGCCGGGGGGACTGAAGCTTTCTTT.